One sample yielded the 5 T cell receptor beta chains listed below, sequenced in a study of shared clonotypes between healthy human individuals (dated by TCRdb to 2018 to 2020). The library was prepared using the immunoSEQ multiplex PCR assay. The clones in this table, taken by TCRdb from immuneACCESS, are in-frame only. Not every clone is retained; where verified, under half of the shortfall comes from an unresolved V gene, and the cause of the rest is unknown. This sample gives under 1,900,000 clones in total; 97% to 99% of them show up just once. Of the sample, about 0.35% falls within the top ten clones. The sample consisted of naive CD4+ T cells sorted from blood. Taken with the paper, the label for cell subset or site translates to: CD45RA+ positively selected. These receptors were obtained from a man aged 25-45 years in good health.

This chain links TRBV13 with TRBJ2-7; perhaps TRBD1 as D (6 bases). With 5 bases removed from V and 2 bases from J, the gap between germline ends came to 13 bases. Germline CDR1 reads PRHDT; CDR2 reads FYEKMQ (reference sequence). The CDR3 covers 14 residues. The CDR3 here is CASSHRVLTYEQYF. CDR3 nucleotide sequence: TGTGCCAGCAGCCACAGGGTCCTAACCTACGAGCAGTACTTC.

About this clone: Other nucleotide sequences from this sample produce the same CDR3. V and J are TRBV29-1 and TRBJ2-7; TRBD1 or TRBD2 may be the D gene (5 bases each). V lost 3 bases and J lost 3, with 9 bases in between. The CDR3 is made up of 12 amino acids. CDR1 and CDR2 from the germline V gene are SQVTM and ANQGSEA. The DNA of the CDR3 is TGCAGCGTTGAGAGGGGAAACTACGAGCAGTACTTC. This sequence encodes CSVERGNYEQYF.

On this clone itself: Different DNA sequences within this sample yield the same CDR3. This rearrangement joins TRBV6-5 to TRBJ1-1, with D perhaps TRBD1 (6 bases). Germline CDR1 and CDR2: MNHEY and SVGAGI. Trimming cost V 0 bases and J 2 bases, with 13 bases left between them. CDR3 size: 16 residues. CDR3 sequence reads: CASSYSGGRVNTEAFF. DNA for the CDR3: TGTGCCAGCAGTTACTCGGGGGGGCGCGTCAACACTGAAGCTTTCTTT.

The V and J genes are TRBV28 and TRBJ2-3; no clear D gene. V shed 6 bases and J shed 5 bases, with 9 bases lying between them. Germline CDR1 and CDR2: MDHEN and SYDVKM. This CDR3 is built from 12 residues. CDR3 bases: TGTGCCAGCAGGGAGTCGGGAGATACGCAGTATTTT. As protein: CASRESGDTQYF. Variable domain in full (rest from reference TRBV28 and TRBJ2-3): DVKVTQSSRYLVKRTGEKVFLECVQDMDHENMFWYRQDPGLGLRLIYFSYDVKMKEKGDIPEGYSVSREKKERFSLILESASTNQTSMYLCASRESGDTQYFGPGTRLTVL.

To note about this clone: The same CDR3 can be traced to other DNA sequences in this sample. This CDR3 reads CATSRDRGPGNTIYF. The CDR3 DNA is TGTGCCACCAGCAGAGACAGGGGGCCTGGAAACACCATATATTTT. This chain joins TRBV15 and TRBJ1-3; 8 nucleotides match TRBD1. Losses at the gene ends were 0 bases for V and 2 bases for J; bases not matched to a gene: 0. CDR3 length: 15 amino acids. The germline V gene encodes CDR1 LNHNV and CDR2 YYDKDF (reference sequence).